The entry below gives a single TCR beta chain sequence along with its context. This clone was seen a few times. The antigen this receptor binds is unknown. The input lacks base qualities; no much larger clone sits a single base away. The germline V gene encodes CDR1 MNHEY and CDR2 SVGAGI. After removal of 5 bases from V and 4 bases from J, the junction retains 4 bases not matched to a gene. CDR3 length: 14 amino acids, cysteine to phenylalanine. Of the read, only the CDR3 DNA is kept; its 42 bases are in frame from base 1. Library method: the immunoSEQ multiplex PCR assay. Entries here come from immuneACCESS through TCRdb and include only in-frame sequences with V and J called. Some clones fail to appear in such tables; in the studies checked, an unresolved V gene covers under half of the shortfall, and the cause of the remainder is unknown. The sample records about 61,000 clones, approximately 97% of which are singletons. The ten most abundant clones make up approximately 0.21% of the sample.

These data originate in a study of technical replicates of blood from a handful of donors (dated 2017 in TCRdb). The clonotype comes from a human donor in good health. The sample comprised T cells isolated from PBMCs. The chain was built from TRBV6-5 and TRBJ1-3, and TRBD1 matches 8 of the central bases. This receptor has the CDR3 CASSPGTGGNTIYF. The DNA sequence is as follows: TGTGCCAGCAGTCCAGGGACAGGAGGAAACACCATATATTTT.